The clone carrying this T cell receptor (beta chain) was counted a few times. This entry belongs to a study of T cells in Graves' hyperthyroidism and ophthalmopathy. Amplification yielded TCR beta CDR3 regions, with RNA transcripts as the source. The study used the HTBI primer set for a first-round RT-PCR of the TCR CDR3. TCRdb reprocessed the multiplex PCR reads via MiXCR and lists one record per CDR3 protein. This table has a few hundred thousand distinct CDR3 sequences, roughly 18% appearing once. The V segment lost 1 base and the J segment 1 base; nucleotides outside the gene matches: 5. This CDR3 spans 17 amino acids. CDR1 MNHNS and CDR2 SASEGT come from the germline V gene.

The receptor's source is a woman aged 18-29 years with Graves' ophthalmopathy. Material: blood. The chain recombines TRBV6-1 with TRBJ2-5; 11 nucleotides line up with TRBD2. The CDR3 spells CASSEDLAGGLQETQYF. The CDR3 bases are TGTGCCAGCAGTGAAGACCTAGCGGGAGGACTCCAAGAGACCCAGTACTTC.